The next 22 T cell receptor beta chains were all read from a single sample in a study of cytomegalovirus exposure and HLA in healthy donors. The method was immunoSEQ multiplex PCR; TCRdb's version includes in-frame clones alone and lacks a portion of them. This repertoire shows some 110,000 clones, roughly 88% found once; its top ten account for roughly 5.3%. The sequenced material came from PBMCs. These receptors were collected from a man aged 18 to 30 in good health and CMV-seronegative.

The rearrangement joins TRBV6-5 to TRBJ2-3; TRBD1 agrees at 8 bases. The V segment lost 5 bases and the J segment 3 bases; nucleotides outside the gene matches: 4. This CDR3 comprises 14 residues. Germline V lookup: CDR1 MNHEY, CDR2 SVGAGI. The CDR3 reads CASSTWTGTDTQYF. The CDR3 region has the DNA TGTGCCAGCAGTACCTGGACAGGGACAGATACGCAGTATTTT.

The chain is built from TRBV5-1 and TRBJ1-4; possible D gene TRBD1, 6 bases. V lost 1 base and J 8 bases, leaving 12 bases between the germline ends. CDR1 and CDR2 (germline): SGHRS, YFSETQ. This CDR3 comprises 14 residues. This CDR3 reads CASSLQGSGEKLFF. The CDR3 coding sequence is TGCGCCAGCAGCTTGCAGGGGTCGGGCGAAAAACTGTTTTTT.

The chain couples TRBV5-1 to TRBJ2-7; 8 bases are shared with TRBD2. This CDR3 is built from 18 residues. V lost 5 bases to trimming and J lost 0 bases; unmatched junction nucleotides: 16. Germline V gives CDR1 SGHRS, CDR2 YFSETQ. CDR3 residues: CASRTHPSPGGNSYEQYF. CDR3 bases: TGCGCCAGCAGGACGCACCCATCTCCGGGGGGGAACTCCTACGAGCAGTACTTC.

This clone came up a few times. CDR3 DNA: TGCAGCCATGGGAAGCCAGGGACAGGGGGCGTCGGAGATACGCAGTATTTT. This codes for CSHGKPGTGGVGDTQYF. The V call is TRBV29-1, the J call TRBJ2-3; 12 nucleotides match TRBD1. CDR3 length: 17 amino acids. Germline V gives CDR1 SQVTM, CDR2 ANQGSEA. V was clipped by 8 bases and J by 5 bases; unmatched bases: 17.

The chain is built from TRBV30 and TRBJ2-2; 11 bases are shared with TRBD2. Germline values: CDR1 GTSNPN, CDR2 SVGIG (reference sequence). This CDR3 region has 14 residues. V dropped 5 bases and J dropped 4; count of bases not matched to a gene: 3. The CDR3 loop reads CAWGTSGPTGELFF. The DNA for the CDR3 is TGTGCCTGGGGGACTAGCGGTCCCACCGGGGAGCTGTTTTTT.

The chain uses TRBV5-1 and TRBJ2-1; 9 bases are shared with TRBD2. In germline, CDR1 is SGHRS, CDR2 YFSETQ. This CDR3 region has 18 residues. V shed 0 bases, J shed 0 bases, and the junction held 7 bases outside the gene matches. CDR3: CASSLGGGVPSSYNEQFF. The CDR3 nucleotides read TGCGCCAGCAGCTTGGGCGGGGGGGTTCCCAGCTCCTACAATGAGCAGTTCTTC.

The chain links TRBV25-1 to TRBJ2-3; D gene unclear. The germline V gene has CDR1 MGHDK and CDR2 SYGVNS. The length of the CDR3 is 15 residues. V was shortened by 4 bases and J by 2 bases, with 13 bases between the two germline ends. The chain's CDR3 is CASSGGGETTDTQYF. The CDR3 DNA is TGTGCCAGCAGTGGAGGCGGCGAGACCACAGATACGCAGTATTTT.

This chain uses TRBV5-1 with TRBJ2-7, with a tentative D call TRBD2 (5 bases). With 2 bases removed from V and 7 bases from J, the gap between germline ends came to 16 bases. This CDR3 has 14 amino acids. Germline CDR1 is SGHRS and CDR2 is YFSETQ. CDR3 sequence reads: CASSFDRGAEEQYF. CDR3 DNA: TGCGCCAGCAGCTTTGACCGGGGAGCTGAAGAGCAGTACTTC. Together with reference TRBV5-1 and TRBJ2-7, the CDR3 gives the full variable domain: KAGVTQTPRYLIKTRGQQVTLSCSPISGHRSVSWYQQTPGQGLQFLFEYFSETQRNKGNFPGRFSGRQFSNSRSEMNVSTLELGDSALYLCASSFDRGAEEQYFGPGTRLTVT.

The chain has TRBV27 and TRBJ1-1, with TRBD1 identical over 11 bases. The CDR3 totals 15 residues. In germline, CDR1 is MNHEY, CDR2 SMNVEV (reference sequence). V shed 3 bases, J shed 5 bases, and the junction held 5 bases outside the gene matches. The CDR3 is CASSFPGQGATEAFF. The CDR3, as DNA: TGTGCCAGCAGTTTTCCCGGACAGGGGGCAACTGAAGCTTTCTTT.

CDR3 DNA: TGCGCCAGCAGCGCCGGGGGGGGTACGGACGAGCAGTACTTC. Amino acids: CASSAGGGTDEQYF. The genes are TRBV5-1 and TRBJ2-7; 8 bases align to TRBD2. V shed 4 bases and J 5 bases; nucleotides not matched to a gene: 8. The CDR3 runs to 14 residues. CDR1 SGHRS and CDR2 YFSETQ come from the germline V gene.

J is TRBJ2-1 and V is TRBV9; 11 positions agree with TRBD2. The CDR3 runs 16 residues. Germline CDR1 reads SGDLS; CDR2 reads YYNGEE. The V gene end was trimmed by 4 bases and the J gene end by 4 bases; junction bases not matched to a gene: 7. CDR3: CASSIRTSGPYNEQFF. The CDR3 region has the DNA TGTGCCAGCAGCATCCGGACTAGCGGGCCTTACAATGAGCAGTTCTTC.

The CDR3 spells CASSLDGRGRSIGGYTF. The CDR3 DNA is TGTGCCAGCAGCTTGGATGGTAGGGGGCGATCGATAGGTGGCTACACCTTC. The chain has TRBV5-8 and TRBJ1-2; 7 positions agree with TRBD1. The V segment lost 0 bases and the J segment 7 bases; nucleotides outside the gene matches: 15. Germline assignment: CDR1 SGHTS and CDR2 YDEGEE. This CDR3 spans 17 amino acids.

V is TRBV6-6 and J is TRBJ1-2, with 9 nucleotides matching TRBD1. Trimming removed 6 bases from V and 6 bases from J; junction bases left unmatched: 8. CDR1 is MNHNY, CDR2 SVGAGI, per germline (reference sequence). The CDR3 covers 14 residues. DNA of the CDR3: TGTGCCAGCAGGCCCTCCGGGACAGGGAATGGCTACACCTTC. Translated, it gives CASRPSGTGNGYTF.

V is TRBV4-2 and J is TRBJ2-7; TRBD2 aligns across 12 bases. From germline, CDR1 is LGHNA and CDR2 YNFKEQ. The junction had 5 bases not matched to a gene; V was cut back by 0 bases and J by 5 bases. This CDR3 has 16 residues. The CDR3 nucleotides read TGTGCCAGCAGCCAAGACCTAGCGGGGGGGGAAAACGAGCAGTACTTC. This sequence encodes CASSQDLAGGENEQYF.

This chain joins TRBV4-2 and TRBJ2-2; D uncertain. The V gene's germline CDR1 is LGHNA and CDR2 YNFKEQ. V lost 5 bases and J 0 bases, leaving 7 bases between the germline ends. This CDR3 has 14 residues. CDR3 DNA sequence: TGTGCCAGCAGCGCGATTGCGAACACCGGGGAGCTGTTTTTT. Protein product: CASSAIANTGELFF.

This clone was recorded once. CDR3 in amino acids: CASSWDLGGNEQFF. CDR3 bases: TGTGCCAGCAGCTGGGACCTAGGAGGGAATGAGCAGTTCTTC. This chain links TRBV7-6 with TRBJ2-1; D may be TRBD2 (6 bases). The CDR3 length is 14 residues. V shed 4 bases and J shed 7 bases, with 14 bases lying between them. The germline gives CDR1 SGHVS, CDR2 FNYEAQ.

The CDR3 is CASSPISSGPQHF. The CDR3 nucleotides read TGTGCCAGCAGTCCCATCTCGTCGGGGCCCCAGCATTTT. V is TRBV7-6 and J is TRBJ1-5; D is unclear. Trimming shortened V by 6 bases and J by 9 bases, and 15 bases separated the two germline ends. In germline, CDR1 is SGHVS, CDR2 FNYEAQ. This CDR3 contains 13 residues. The complete variable domain, with remaining parts taken from reference TRBV7-6 and TRBJ1-5, reads GAGVSQSPRYKVTKRGQDVALRCDPISGHVSLYWYRQALGQGPEFLTYFNYEAQQDKSGLPNDRFSAERPEGSISTLTIQRTEQRDSAMYRCASSPISSGPQHFGDGTRLSIL.

The J gene is TRBJ2-5, the V gene TRBV27; 7 bases are shared with TRBD1. Germline-derived CDR1 and CDR2 are MNHEY and SMNVEV (reference sequence). This CDR3 is 15 amino acids long. Unmatched junction bases numbered 5, after V lost 2 bases and J lost 2 bases. DNA of the CDR3: TGTGCCAGCAGTTTACGGGACAGACAACAAGAGACCCAGTACTTC. This gives the protein CASSLRDRQQETQYF.

This chain uses TRBV15 with TRBJ2-7; D is undetermined. CDR3 length: 13 residues. Trimming took 3 bases from V and 2 from J, leaving 8 bases between them. Germline-derived CDR1 and CDR2 are LNHNV and YYDKDF (reference sequence). CDR3 DNA: TGTGCCACCAGCAGTCGACATACCTACGAGCAGTACTTC. Its translation: CATSSRHTYEQYF.

The rearrangement links TRBV27 to TRBJ2-5; 11 bases agree with TRBD2. V shed 6 bases, J shed 5 bases, and the junction held 8 bases outside the gene matches. The CDR3 consists of 15 residues. Germline V gene data show CDR1 as MNHEY and CDR2 as SMNVEV (reference sequence). The CDR3 is CASSPRLAGTETQYF. CDR3 DNA: TGTGCCAGCAGCCCCAGACTAGCGGGGACTGAGACCCAGTACTTC.

The CDR3 protein is CASSDRDRGKGNQPQHF. The CDR3 DNA follows: TGTGCCAGCAGCGACCGGGACAGGGGAAAGGGCAATCAGCCCCAGCATTTT. The chain couples TRBV11-2 to TRBJ1-5; 10 positions agree with TRBD1. CDR1 is SGHAT and CDR2 is FQNNGV in the germline V gene. Germline trimming cut 5 bases from V and 2 bases from J; bases unmatched to any gene: 9. This CDR3 region has 17 residues.

This clone has just a few counts. This chain links TRBV10-3 with TRBJ1-2; D might be TRBD1 (5 bases). V gave up 4 bases and J gave up 2 bases, with 8 bases separating them. CDR1 and CDR2 (germline): ENHRY, SYGVKD. The CDR3 consists of 13 residues. CDR3 protein: CAISGEGNYGYTF. The CDR3 DNA is TGTGCCATCAGTGGGGAGGGGAACTATGGCTACACCTTC.